Below, 3 T cell receptor beta chains from the same sample are listed, as sequenced in a study of Ad26.COV2.S vaccination and SARS-CoV-2 variants. The treatment was: approximately 18 received Ad26.COV2.S at low or high dose, single or two shots; several received placebo; per-sample allocation not given. After the first vaccine or placebo injection, samples were drawn on day 63. Profiled with immunoSEQ multiplex PCR; TCRdb holds only in-frame clones, not every one. The sample includes 300,000 to 450,000 clones, about 85% of them seen just once. The sample here was peripheral blood, taken in a trial of Ad26.COV2.S vaccine versus placebo. These receptors all stem from a person between 18 and 65 years old who received the Ad26.COV2.S COVID-19 vaccine or a placebo.

In this sample, this clone turned up once. The J gene is TRBJ2-3, the V gene TRBV7-8; D possibly corresponds to TRBD2 (6 bases). Trimming pared 5 bases from V and 15 bases from J, leaving 18 bases between. Germline lookup yields CDR1 SGHVS and CDR2 FQNEAQ. CDR3 length: 12 amino acids. In DNA form, the CDR3 reads TGTGCCAGCAGCCCGGATGGGACTCCTACATATTTT. Protein sequence: CASSPDGTPTYF.

This clone was observed a few times. This chain links TRBV6-5 with TRBJ2-3; the match to TRBD2 covers 7 bases. The CDR3 runs 14 residues. Looked up from germline, CDR1 is MNHEY and CDR2 is SVGAGI. With 8 bases clipped from V and 2 bases from J, the junction kept 7 bases outside the gene matches. CDR3 sequence (DNA): TGTGCCAGCGAGCCGGGGGGAGCCACAGATACGCAGTATTTT. This translates into CASEPGGATDTQYF.

In its sample, this clone was seen once. This rearrangement joins TRBV19 to TRBJ2-1, with 7 nucleotides matching TRBD2. V shed 0 bases and J 6 bases; nucleotides not matched to a gene: 11. CDR1 is LNHDA and CDR2 is SQIVND in the germline V gene (reference sequence). This CDR3 has 17 residues. The CDR3: CASSIDQPAGLINEQFF. The CDR3 DNA sequence: TGTGCCAGTAGTATAGATCAGCCAGCGGGATTAATCAATGAGCAGTTCTTC.